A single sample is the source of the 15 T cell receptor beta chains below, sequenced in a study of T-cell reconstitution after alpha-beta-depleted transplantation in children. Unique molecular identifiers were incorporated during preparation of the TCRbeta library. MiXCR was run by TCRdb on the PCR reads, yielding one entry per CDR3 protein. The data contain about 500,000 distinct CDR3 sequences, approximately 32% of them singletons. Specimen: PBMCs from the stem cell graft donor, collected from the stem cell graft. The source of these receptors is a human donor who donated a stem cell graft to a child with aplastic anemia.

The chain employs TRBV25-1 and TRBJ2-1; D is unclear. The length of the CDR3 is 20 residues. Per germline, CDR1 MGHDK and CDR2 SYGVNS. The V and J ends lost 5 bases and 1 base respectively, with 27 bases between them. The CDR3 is CASSPNQIPAVAGSYNEQFF. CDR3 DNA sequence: TGTGCCAGCAGTCCAAACCAAATCCCCGCGGTAGCTGGTTCCTACAATGAGCAGTTCTTC.

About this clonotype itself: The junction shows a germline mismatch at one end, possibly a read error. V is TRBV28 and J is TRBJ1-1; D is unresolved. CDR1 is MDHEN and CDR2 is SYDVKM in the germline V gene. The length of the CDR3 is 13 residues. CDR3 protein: CASISEGGTEAFF. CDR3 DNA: TGTGCCAGCATAAGTGAGGGAGGAACTGAAGCGTTCTTT.

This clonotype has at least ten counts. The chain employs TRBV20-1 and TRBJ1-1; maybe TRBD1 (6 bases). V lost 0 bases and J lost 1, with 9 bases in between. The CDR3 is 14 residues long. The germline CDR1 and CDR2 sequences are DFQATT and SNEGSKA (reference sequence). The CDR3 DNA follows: TGCAGTGCTAGAGAATGGACAGAGAACACTGAAGCTTTCTTT. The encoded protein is CSAREWTENTEAFF.

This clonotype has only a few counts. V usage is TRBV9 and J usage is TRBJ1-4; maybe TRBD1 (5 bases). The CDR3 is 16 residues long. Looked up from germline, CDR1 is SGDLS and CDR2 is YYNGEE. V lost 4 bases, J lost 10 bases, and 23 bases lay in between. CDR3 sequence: CASSSPRDREGGKLFF. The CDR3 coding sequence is TGTGCCAGCAGCTCTCCGCGGGACCGCGAAGGCGGAAAACTGTTTTTT.

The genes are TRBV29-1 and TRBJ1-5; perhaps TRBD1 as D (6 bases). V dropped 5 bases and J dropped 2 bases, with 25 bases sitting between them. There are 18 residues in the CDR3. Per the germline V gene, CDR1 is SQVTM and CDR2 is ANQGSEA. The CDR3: CSVILPGEINWGNQPQHF. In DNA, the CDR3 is TGCAGCGTTATCCTTCCAGGGGAAATTAACTGGGGCAATCAGCCCCAGCATTTT.

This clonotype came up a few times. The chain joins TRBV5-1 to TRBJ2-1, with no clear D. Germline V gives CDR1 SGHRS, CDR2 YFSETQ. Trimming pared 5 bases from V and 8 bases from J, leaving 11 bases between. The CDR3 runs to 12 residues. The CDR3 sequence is CASRVARDEQFF. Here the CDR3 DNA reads TGCGCCAGCAGGGTGGCTAGGGATGAGCAGTTCTTC.

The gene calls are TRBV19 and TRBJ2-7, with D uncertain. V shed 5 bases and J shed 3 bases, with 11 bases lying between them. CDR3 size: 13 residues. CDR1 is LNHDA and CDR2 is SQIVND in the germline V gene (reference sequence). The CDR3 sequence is CASSEAPGYEQYV. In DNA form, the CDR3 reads TGTGCCAGTAGTGAGGCTCCTGGCTACGAGCAGTACGTC.

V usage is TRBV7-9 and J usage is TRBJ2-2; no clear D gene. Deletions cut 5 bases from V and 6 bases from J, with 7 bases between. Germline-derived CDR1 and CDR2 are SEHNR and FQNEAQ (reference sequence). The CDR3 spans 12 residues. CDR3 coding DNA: TGTGCCAGCAGCCCAGCTTCCGGGGAGCTGTTTTTT. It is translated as CASSPASGELFF.

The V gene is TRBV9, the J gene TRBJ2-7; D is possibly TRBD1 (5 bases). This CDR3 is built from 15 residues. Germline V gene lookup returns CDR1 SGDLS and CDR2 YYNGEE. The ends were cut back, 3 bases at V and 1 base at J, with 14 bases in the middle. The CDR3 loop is CASSAPPQDSYEQYV. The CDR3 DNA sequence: TGTGCCAGCAGCGCACCTCCACAGGATTCCTACGAGCAGTACGTC.

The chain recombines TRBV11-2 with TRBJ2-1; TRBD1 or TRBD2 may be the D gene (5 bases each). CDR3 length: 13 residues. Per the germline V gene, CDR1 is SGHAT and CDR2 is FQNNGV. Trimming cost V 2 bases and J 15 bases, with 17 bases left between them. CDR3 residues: CASSLHEGTGMFF. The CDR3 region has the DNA TGTGCCAGCAGCTTACATGAAGGGACCGGCATGTTCTTC.

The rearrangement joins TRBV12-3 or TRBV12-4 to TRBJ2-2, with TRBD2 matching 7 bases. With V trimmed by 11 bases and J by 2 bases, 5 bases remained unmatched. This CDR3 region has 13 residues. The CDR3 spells CAGGDGNTGELFF. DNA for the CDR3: TGTGCCGGGGGGGACGGAAACACCGGGGAGCTGTTTTTT.

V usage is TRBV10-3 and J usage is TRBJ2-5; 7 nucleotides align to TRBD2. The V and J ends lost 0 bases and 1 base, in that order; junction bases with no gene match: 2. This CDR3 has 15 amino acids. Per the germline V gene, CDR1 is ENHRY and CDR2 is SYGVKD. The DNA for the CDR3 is TGTGCCATCAGTGAGTCGGCTAGCGGCCAAGAGACCCAGTACTTC. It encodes CAISESASGQETQYF.

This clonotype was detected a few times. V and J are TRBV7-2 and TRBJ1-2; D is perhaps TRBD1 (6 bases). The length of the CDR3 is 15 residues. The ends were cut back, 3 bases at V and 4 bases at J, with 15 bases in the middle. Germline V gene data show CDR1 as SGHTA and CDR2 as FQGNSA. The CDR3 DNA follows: TGTGCCAGCAGCTTTACACAGGGTCGCGGCTATGGCTACACCTTC. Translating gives CASSFTQGRGYGYTF. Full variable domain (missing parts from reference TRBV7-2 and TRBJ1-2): GAGVSQSPSNKVTEKGKDVELRCDPISGHTALYWYRQSLGQGLEFLIYFQGNSAPDKSGLPSDRFSAERTGGSVSTLTIQRTQQEDSAVYLCASSFTQGRGYGYTFGSGTRLTVV.

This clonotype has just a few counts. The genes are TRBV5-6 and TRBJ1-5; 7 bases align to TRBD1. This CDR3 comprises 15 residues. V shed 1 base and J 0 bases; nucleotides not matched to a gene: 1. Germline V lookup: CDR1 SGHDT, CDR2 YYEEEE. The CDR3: CASSLRDSSNQPQHF. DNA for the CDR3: TGTGCCAGCAGCTTGAGGGACAGTAGCAATCAGCCCCAGCATTTT.

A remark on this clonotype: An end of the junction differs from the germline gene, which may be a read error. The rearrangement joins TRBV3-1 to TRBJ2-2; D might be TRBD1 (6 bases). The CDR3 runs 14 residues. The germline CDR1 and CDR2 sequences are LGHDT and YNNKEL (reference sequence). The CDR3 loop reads CASSLRQVTGELFF. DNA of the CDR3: TGTGCCAGCAGCCTGCGACAGGTCACCGGGGAGCTGTTTTTC.